This T cell receptor beta chain was found in a study of shared clonotypes between healthy human individuals (dated by TCRdb to the early 2020s). Regarding the study in general: The cohort included three men and a couple of women between 18 and 49 years of age. Per donor, three plates each were used for CD4 naive and CD4 memory, two for CD8 naive, and one for CD8 memory. To estimate repertoire size and how much clonotypes are shared between individuals, the study performed deep sequencing of blood TCR repertoires from roughly five healthy adults. To increase sequencing depth and limit assay-specific biases, different laboratories used diverse techniques to prepare libraries and sequence TCR repertoires. Each donor's leukapheresis produced roughly between roughly 0.85 and 10 billion PBMCs. On the study overall, not on this receptor specifically: Pairwise subsampling led to the expectation that sequencing depth would affect the degree of clonotype sharing among donors. Even with the large sequencing depth, rarefaction of the sorted-subset datasets indicated that sequencing was incomplete. Compared with non-shared clonotypes, the clonotypes found in all four sorted-subset donors had higher generation probabilities. Sharing across several donors was observed for about 4.8% of naive CD4, over 3% of naive CD8, 2% to 2.5% of memory CD4, and about 0.4% of memory CD8 clonotypes. Sampling was limited to blood, and TCR repertoires in tissue likely differ from TCR repertoires in blood. Larger estimated clonotype richness was generally found for naive subsets than for memory subsets. The small number of donors limited the genetic and exposure-history diversity represented.

After removal of 5 bases from V and 6 bases from J, the junction retains 10 bases not matched to a gene. The germline V gene encodes CDR1 MNHEY and CDR2 SMNVEV (reference sequence). Including the terminal cysteine and phenylalanine, the CDR3 comprises 15 residues. Just CDR3 DNA is preserved here, 45 bases in frame from base 1. The donors were healthy, HIV-negative adults with no recently reported acute infections or vaccinations. Every donor was a Caucasian adult living in Nashville, Tennessee, USA. CD4+ T cells were enriched by magnetic negative selection, after which naive cells were positively selected on CD45RA and the negative fraction was taken as the memory subset. After blood collection by leukapheresis, PBMCs were isolated using Ficoll-Histopaque density gradient centrifugation and then cryopreserved in the vapor phase of liquid nitrogen. Analytical flow cytometry was used to check the purity and quantity of every magnetically sorted T cell population. From each sorted fraction, genomic DNA was isolated and quantified by UV absorbance on a Nanodrop 2000c.

Using the deep immunoSEQ assay, TCR CDR3 regions were amplified from genomic DNA by multiplex PCR. For each cell subset, the extracted genomic DNA was distributed evenly across all wells of several immunoSEQ 96-well plates, and each plate served as one replicate. Each replicate PCR for sorted subsets received around 200 ng genomic DNA, equal to about 30,000 T cell genomes. Purified libraries were quantified with a Qubit 3.0 fluorometer, sized on a Bioanalyzer 2100, and re-quantified with the KAPA Library Quantification kit. Every immunoSEQ 96-well plate was sequenced on a dedicated single-read 150-cycle Illumina NextSeq 550 flow cell. From the authors' description of their analysis: Because only junctional sequences without quality scores were contained in the immunoSEQ output, filtering matching that applied to full-length reads could not be performed. To assign V/J genes and CDR3, sequences were annotated using PyIR, a Python wrapper for IgBLAST v1.9, with IMGT germline references. Any read was removed if the V/J assignment was weak (E-value above 1e-6), the CDR3 was missing, or the read contained stop codons, out-of-frame junctions, or ambiguous translated residues. V3J clonotypes were defined by identical inferred V gene, J gene, and CDR3 amino acid sequence. Percentage overlap between repertoires was calculated by dividing the number of shared unique clonotypes by the size of the smaller repertoire. Repertoire richness was assessed with RTK rarefaction, the Chao1 estimator, and Recon v2.1 estimates of unobserved clonotypes. OLGA was used to compute generation probabilities for all TCRbeta clonotypes that the gDNA method yielded from a few donors. What TCRdb holds here is the immuneACCESS table cut down to in-frame rearrangements. Part of the clones is not present; checked against another copy, under half of the missing clones reflect an unresolved V gene, and the others are unexplained. V and J calls and clone size are those listed in that table; D and trimming were worked out from the DNA. This sample has over a million clones in its table, and 98% of those were observed once. Of the sample, roughly 0.45% is held by the ten largest clones.

Remarks on this clone: The clone's antigen remains unknown. Base qualities are not at hand, and no much larger clone is one base apart.

Sequenced sample: naive CD4+ T cells sorted from blood. The cell subset or site label on this specimen signifies: CD45RA+ positively selected. The chain is assembled from TRBV27 and TRBJ1-5; 7 of the junction bases match TRBD1. The TCR sequence derives from a man younger than 40 in good health. In nucleotides, the sequence is TGTGCCAGCAGTAGGAATAGGGGGCCTGGTCAGCCCCAGCATTTT. Its translation reads: CASSRNRGPGQPQHF.